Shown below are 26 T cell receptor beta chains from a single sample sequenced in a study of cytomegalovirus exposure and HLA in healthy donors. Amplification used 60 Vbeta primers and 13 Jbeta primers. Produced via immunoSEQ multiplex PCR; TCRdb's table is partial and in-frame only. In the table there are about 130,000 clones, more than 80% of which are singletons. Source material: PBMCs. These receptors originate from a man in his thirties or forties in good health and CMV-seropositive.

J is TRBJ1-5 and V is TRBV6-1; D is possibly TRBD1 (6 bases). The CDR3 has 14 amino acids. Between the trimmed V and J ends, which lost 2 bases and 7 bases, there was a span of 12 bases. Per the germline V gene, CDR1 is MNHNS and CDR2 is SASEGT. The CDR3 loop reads CASSESARGQPQHF. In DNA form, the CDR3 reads TGTGCCAGCAGTGAATCCGCCAGGGGACAGCCCCAGCATTTT.

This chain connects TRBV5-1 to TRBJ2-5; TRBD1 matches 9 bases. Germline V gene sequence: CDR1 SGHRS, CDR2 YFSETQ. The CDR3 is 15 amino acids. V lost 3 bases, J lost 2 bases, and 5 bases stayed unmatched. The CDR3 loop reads CASSSGGTGQETQYF. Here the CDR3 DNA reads TGCGCCAGCAGCTCCGGAGGGACAGGGCAAGAGACCCAGTACTTC.

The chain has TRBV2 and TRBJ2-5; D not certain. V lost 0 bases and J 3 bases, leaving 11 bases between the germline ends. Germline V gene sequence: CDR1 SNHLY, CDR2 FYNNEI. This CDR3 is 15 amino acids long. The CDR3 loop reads CASSEARTDKETQYF. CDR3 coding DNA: TGTGCCAGCAGTGAAGCGCGTACAGATAAAGAGACCCAGTACTTC.

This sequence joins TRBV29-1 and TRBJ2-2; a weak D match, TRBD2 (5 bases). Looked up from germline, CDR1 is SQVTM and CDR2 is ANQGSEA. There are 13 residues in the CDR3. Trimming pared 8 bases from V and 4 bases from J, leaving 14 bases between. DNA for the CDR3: TGCAGCACGCCCGGGAAGCGCACCGGGGAGCTGTTTTTT. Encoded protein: CSTPGKRTGELFF.

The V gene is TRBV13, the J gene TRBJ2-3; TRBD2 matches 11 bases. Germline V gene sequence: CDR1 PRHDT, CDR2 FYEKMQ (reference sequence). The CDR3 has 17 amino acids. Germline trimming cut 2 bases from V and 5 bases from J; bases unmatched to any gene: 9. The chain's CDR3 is CASSLYLAGGPLDTQYF. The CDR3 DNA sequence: TGTGCCAGCAGCTTATACCTAGCGGGGGGCCCTTTAGATACGCAGTATTTT.

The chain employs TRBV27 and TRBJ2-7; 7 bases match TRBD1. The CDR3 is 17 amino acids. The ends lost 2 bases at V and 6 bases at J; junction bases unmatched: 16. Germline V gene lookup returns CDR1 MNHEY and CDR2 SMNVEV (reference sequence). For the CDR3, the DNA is TGTGCCAGCAGTTTAGCTACCCGGACAGGAGTGGGTCGCGAGCAGTACTTC. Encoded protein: CASSLATRTGVGREQYF.

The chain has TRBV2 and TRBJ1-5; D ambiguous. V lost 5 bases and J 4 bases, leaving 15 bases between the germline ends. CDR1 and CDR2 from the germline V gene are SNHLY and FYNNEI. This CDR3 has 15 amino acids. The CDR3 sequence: CASSYTASLNQPQHF. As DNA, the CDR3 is TGTGCCAGCAGTTATACAGCCTCCTTAAATCAGCCCCAGCATTTT.

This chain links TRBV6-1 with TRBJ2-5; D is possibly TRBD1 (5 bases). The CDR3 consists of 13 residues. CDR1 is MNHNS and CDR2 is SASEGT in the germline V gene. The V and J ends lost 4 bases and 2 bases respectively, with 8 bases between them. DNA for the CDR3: TGTGCCAGCAGTGCCAGGGTTCAAGAGACCCAGTACTTC. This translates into CASSARVQETQYF.

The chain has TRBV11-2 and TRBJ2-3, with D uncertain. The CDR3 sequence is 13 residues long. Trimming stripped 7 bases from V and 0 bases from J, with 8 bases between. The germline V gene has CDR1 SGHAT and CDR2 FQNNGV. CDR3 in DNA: TGTGCCAGCACCTCCTTAAGCACAGATACGCAGTATTTT. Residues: CASTSLSTDTQYF.

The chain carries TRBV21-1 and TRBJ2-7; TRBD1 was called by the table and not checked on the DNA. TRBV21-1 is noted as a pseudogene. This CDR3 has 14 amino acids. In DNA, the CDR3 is TGTGCCAGCAGCAAAGTGCGGCAGGGTGGAGAGCAGTACTTC. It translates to CASSKVRQGGEQYF.

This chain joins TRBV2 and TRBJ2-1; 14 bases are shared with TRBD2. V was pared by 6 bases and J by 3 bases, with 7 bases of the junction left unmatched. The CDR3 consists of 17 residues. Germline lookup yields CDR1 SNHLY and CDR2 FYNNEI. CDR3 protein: CASRRIGTSGGYNEQFF. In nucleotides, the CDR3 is TGTGCCAGCAGACGAATTGGGACTAGCGGGGGCTACAATGAGCAGTTCTTC.

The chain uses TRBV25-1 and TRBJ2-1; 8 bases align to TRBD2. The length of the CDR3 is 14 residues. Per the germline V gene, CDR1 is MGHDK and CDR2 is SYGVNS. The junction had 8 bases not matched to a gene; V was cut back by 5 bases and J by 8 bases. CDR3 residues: CASSTGGGFDEQFF. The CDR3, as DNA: TGTGCCAGCAGTACCGGGGGGGGCTTTGATGAGCAGTTCTTC. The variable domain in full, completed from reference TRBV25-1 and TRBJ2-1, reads EADIYQTPRYLVIGTGKKITLECSQTMGHDKMYWYQQDPGMELHLIHYSYGVNSTEKGDLSSESTVSRIRTEHFPLTLESARPSHTSQYLCASSTGGGFDEQFFGPGTRLTVL.

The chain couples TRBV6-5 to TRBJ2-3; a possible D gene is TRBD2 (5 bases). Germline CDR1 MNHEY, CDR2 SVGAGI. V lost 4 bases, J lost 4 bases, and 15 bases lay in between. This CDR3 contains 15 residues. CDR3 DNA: TGTGCCAGCAGTTCCCTGAGGAGAGGGTCAGATACGCAGTATTTT. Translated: CASSSLRRGSDTQYF.

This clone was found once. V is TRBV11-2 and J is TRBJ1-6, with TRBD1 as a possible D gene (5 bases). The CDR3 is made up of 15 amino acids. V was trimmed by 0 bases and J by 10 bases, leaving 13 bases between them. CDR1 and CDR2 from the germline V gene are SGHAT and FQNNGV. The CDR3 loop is CASSLEGRGYSPLHF. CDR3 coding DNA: TGTGCCAGCAGCTTAGAAGGACGGGGGTACTCACCCCTCCACTTT. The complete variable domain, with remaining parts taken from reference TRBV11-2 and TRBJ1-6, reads EAGVAQSPRYKIIEKRQSVAFWCNPISGHATLYWYQQILGQGPKLLIQFQNNGVVDDSQLPKDRFSAERLKGVDSTLKIQPAKLEDSAVYLCASSLEGRGYSPLHFGNGTRLTVT.

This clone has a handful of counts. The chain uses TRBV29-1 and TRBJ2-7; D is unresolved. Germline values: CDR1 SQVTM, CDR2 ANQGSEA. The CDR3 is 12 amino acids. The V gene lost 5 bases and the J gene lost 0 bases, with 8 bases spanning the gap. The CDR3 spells CSVRVSSYEQYF. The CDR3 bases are TGCAGCGTTCGGGTTAGCTCCTACGAGCAGTACTTC.

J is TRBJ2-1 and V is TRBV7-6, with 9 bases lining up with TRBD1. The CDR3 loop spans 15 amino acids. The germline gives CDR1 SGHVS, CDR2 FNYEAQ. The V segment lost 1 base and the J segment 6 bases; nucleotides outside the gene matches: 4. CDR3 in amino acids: CASSLVGTGINEQFF. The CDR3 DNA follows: TGTGCCAGCAGCTTAGTAGGGACAGGGATCAATGAGCAGTTCTTC.

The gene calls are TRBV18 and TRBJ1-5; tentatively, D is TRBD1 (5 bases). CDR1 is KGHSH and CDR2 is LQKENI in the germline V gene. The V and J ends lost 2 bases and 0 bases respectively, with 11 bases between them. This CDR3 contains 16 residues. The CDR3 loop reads CASSPSGRDSNQPQHF. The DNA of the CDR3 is TGTGCCAGCTCACCATCGGGCAGGGATAGCAATCAGCCCCAGCATTTT.

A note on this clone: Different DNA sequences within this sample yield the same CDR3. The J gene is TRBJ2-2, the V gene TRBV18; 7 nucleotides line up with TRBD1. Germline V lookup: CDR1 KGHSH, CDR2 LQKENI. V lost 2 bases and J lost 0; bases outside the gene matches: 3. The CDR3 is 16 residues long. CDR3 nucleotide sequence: TGTGCCAGCTCACCATTGCAGGGGGCGAACACCGGGGAGCTGTTTTTT. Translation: CASSPLQGANTGELFF.

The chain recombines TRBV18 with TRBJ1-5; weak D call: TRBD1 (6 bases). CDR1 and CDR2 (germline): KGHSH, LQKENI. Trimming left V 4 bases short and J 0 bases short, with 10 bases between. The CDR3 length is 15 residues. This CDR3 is CASSLQGSSNQPQHF. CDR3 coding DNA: TGTGCCAGCTCACTACAGGGTAGTAGCAATCAGCCCCAGCATTTT.

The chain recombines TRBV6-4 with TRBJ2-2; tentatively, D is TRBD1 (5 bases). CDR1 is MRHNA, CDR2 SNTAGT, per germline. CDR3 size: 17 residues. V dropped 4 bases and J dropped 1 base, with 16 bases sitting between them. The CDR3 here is CASSVAHPGQNTGELFF. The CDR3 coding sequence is TGTGCCAGCAGTGTCGCACACCCCGGACAGAACACCGGGGAGCTGTTTTTT.

The CDR3 spells CASSRWTGGLANEKLFF. CDR3 nucleotide sequence: TGTGCCAGCAGTCGATGGACAGGGGGGTTAGCTAATGAAAAACTGTTTTTT. This chain uses TRBV28 with TRBJ1-4; 10 bases align to TRBD1. Germline V gene lookup returns CDR1 MDHEN and CDR2 SYDVKM. V shed 5 bases and J 3 bases; nucleotides not matched to a gene: 9. There are 17 residues in the CDR3.

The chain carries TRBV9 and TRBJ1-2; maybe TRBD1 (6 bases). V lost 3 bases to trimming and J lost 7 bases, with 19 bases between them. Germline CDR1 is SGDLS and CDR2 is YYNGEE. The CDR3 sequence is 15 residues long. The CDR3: CASSEGLGAVSGYTF. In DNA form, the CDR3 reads TGTGCCAGCAGCGAGGGGTTGGGGGCGGTTAGTGGCTACACCTTC. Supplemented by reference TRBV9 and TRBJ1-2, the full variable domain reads DSGVTQTPKHLITATGQRVTLRCSPRSGDLSVYWYQQSLDQGLQFLIQYYNGEERAKGNILERFSAQQFPDLHSELNLSSLELGDSALYFCASSEGLGAVSGYTFGSGTRLTVV.

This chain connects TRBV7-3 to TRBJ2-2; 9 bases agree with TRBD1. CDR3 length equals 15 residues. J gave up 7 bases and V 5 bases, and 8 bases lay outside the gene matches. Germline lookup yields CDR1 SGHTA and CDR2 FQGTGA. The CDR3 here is CASSVQGAESGELFF. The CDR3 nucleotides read TGTGCCAGCAGCGTACAGGGGGCGGAGAGCGGGGAGCTGTTTTTT.

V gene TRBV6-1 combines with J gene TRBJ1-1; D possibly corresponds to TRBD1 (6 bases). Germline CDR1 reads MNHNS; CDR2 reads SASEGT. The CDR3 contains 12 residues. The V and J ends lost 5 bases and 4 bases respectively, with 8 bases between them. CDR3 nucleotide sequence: TGTGCCAGCAGTCAGGGGCCCACTGAAGCTTTCTTT. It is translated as CASSQGPTEAFF.

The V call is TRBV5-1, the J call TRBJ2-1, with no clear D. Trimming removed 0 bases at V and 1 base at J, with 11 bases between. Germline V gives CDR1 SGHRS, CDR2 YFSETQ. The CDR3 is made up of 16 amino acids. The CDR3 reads CASSLAVAESYNEQFF. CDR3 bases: TGCGCCAGCAGCTTGGCGGTAGCAGAGTCCTACAATGAGCAGTTCTTC.

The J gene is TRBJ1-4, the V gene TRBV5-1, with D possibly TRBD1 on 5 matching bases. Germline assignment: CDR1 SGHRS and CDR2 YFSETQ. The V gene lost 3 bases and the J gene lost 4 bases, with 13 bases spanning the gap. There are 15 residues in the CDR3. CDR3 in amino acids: CASSYLGGGNEKLFF. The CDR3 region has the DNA TGCGCCAGCAGCTACCTGGGGGGGGGTAATGAAAAACTGTTTTTT.